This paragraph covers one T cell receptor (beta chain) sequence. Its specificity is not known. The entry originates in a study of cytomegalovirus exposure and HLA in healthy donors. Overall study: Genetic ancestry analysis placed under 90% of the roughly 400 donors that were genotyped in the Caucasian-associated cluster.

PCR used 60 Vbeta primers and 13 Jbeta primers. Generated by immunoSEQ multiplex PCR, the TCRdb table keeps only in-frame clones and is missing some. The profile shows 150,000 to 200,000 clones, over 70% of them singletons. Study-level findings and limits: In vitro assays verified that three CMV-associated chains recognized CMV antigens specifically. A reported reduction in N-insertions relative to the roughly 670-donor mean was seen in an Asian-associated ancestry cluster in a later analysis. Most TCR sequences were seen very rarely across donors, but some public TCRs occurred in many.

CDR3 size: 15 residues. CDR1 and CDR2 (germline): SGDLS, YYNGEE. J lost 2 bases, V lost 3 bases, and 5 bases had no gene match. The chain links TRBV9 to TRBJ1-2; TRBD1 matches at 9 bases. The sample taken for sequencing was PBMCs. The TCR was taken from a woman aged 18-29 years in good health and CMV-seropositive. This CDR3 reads CASSARTGANYGYTF. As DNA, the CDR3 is TGTGCCAGCAGCGCCAGGACAGGGGCCAACTATGGCTACACCTTC.